Listed below are T cell receptor beta chains from one sample, sequenced in a study of T-cell reconstitution after alpha-beta-depleted transplantation in children. A single record per CDR3 protein comes from TCRdb applying MiXCR to the PCR reads. The sample lists 420,000 or so distinct CDR3 sequences, roughly 11% occurring once. Sample: PBMCs from the stem cell graft donor, taken from the stem cell graft. These receptors were taken from a human donor who donated a stem cell graft to a child with acute myeloid leukemia. Each CDR3 is given with its conserved first and last residue. Fields, in order: V gene, clone size, D gene, J gene, CDR3 DNA, CDR3 protein. A D gene is named only where the DNA matches it firmly. Part of the rows lack a size; the others show once, few, many or a class for expanded clones.

V: TRBV20-1; size: many; D: NA; J: TRBJ2-2; DNA: TGCAGTGCTAGACCGGCGGCCCCGGGTACCGGGGAGCTGTTTTTT; CDR3: CSARPAAPGTGELFF
V: TRBV11-2; size: NA; D: TRBD2; J: TRBJ2-1; DNA: TGTGCCAGCAGCTTAGTCCCTAGCGGGAGGCCTCCTAATGAGCAGTTCTTC; CDR3: CASSLVPSGRPPNEQFF
V: TRBV19; size: NA; D: NA; J: TRBJ1-5; DNA: TGTGCCAGTAGTATAGCCAGGGGAGTCAATCAGCCCCAGCATTTT; CDR3: CASSIARGVNQPQHF
V: TRBV15; size: many; D: TRBD1; J: TRBJ2-5; DNA: TGTGCCACCAGCAGGGCAGGGGGTCTTCAAGAGACCCAGTACTTC; CDR3: CATSRAGGLQETQYF
V: TRBV7-6; size: NA; D: NA; J: TRBJ1-1; DNA: TGTGCCAGCAGCTTAATGGCGGTGGAGGGCACTGAAGCTTTCTTT; CDR3: CASSLMAVEGTEAFF
V: TRBV7-2; size: NA; D: NA; J: TRBJ1-2; DNA: TGTGCCAGCAGCTTAGGATGGGGGGGCGGCTACACCTTC; CDR3: CASSLGWGGGYTF
V: TRBV5-5; size: few; D: NA; J: TRBJ2-3; DNA: TGTGCCAGCAGTGCCCCCCCAGATACGCAGTATTTT; CDR3: CASSAPPDTQYF
V: TRBV3-1; size: NA; D: NA; J: TRBJ2-1; DNA: TGTGCCAGCAGCACCTTCGGTGAGCAGTTCTTC; CDR3: CASSTFGEQFF
V: TRBV13; size: few; D: NA; J: TRBJ1-4; DNA: TGTGCCAGCAGCTTAGAGAGGCAGGGGAGAAGTGAAAAACTGTTTTTT; CDR3: CASSLERQGRSEKLFF
V: TRBV20-1; size: NA; D: TRBD1; J: TRBJ1-5; DNA: TGCAGTGCCGTTCGCGAGAAACAGGGGAGCAATCAGCCCCAGCATTTT; CDR3: CSAVREKQGSNQPQHF
V: TRBV9; size: NA; D: NA; J: TRBJ2-5; DNA: TGTGCCAGCAGCGTGGCCGGCCAGGGTGGAGAGACCCAGTACTTC; CDR3: CASSVAGQGGETQYF
V: TRBV20-1; size: few; D: NA; J: TRBJ1-5; DNA: TGCAGTGCTACTTTAGACGGGAGCAATCAGCCCCAGCATTTT; CDR3: CSATLDGSNQPQHF
V: TRBV5-1; size: many; D: TRBD1; J: TRBJ2-1; DNA: TGCGCCAGCAGCTTAAGCACAGGGGGCTACAATGAGCAGTTCTTC; CDR3: CASSLSTGGYNEQFF
V: TRBV5-1; size: many; D: TRBD2; J: TRBJ2-1; DNA: TGCGCCAGCAGCTTGGGACTAGCGGGTTCTTCTTCCTACAATGAGCAGTTCTTC; CDR3: CASSLGLAGSSSYNEQFF
V: TRBV25-1; size: NA; D: NA; J: TRBJ2-7; DNA: TGTGCCAGCCTCGGACACATCTCCTACGAGCAGTACTTC; CDR3: CASLGHISYEQYF
V: TRBV7-3; size: few; D: TRBD2; J: TRBJ2-5; DNA: TGTGCCAGCAGTGAGAACAGCGGGAGGGAAGAGACCCAGTACTTC; CDR3: CASSENSGREETQYF
V: TRBV27; size: NA; D: TRBD2; J: TRBJ2-1; DNA: TGTGCCAGCAGTTTACCAGGACTAGGTTTGGATGAGCAGTTCTTC; CDR3: CASSLPGLGLDEQFF
V: TRBV20-1; size: many; D: NA; J: TRBJ1-3; DNA: TGCAGTGCTAGAGTCAGGGGAGTAAGAGGAAACACCATATATTTT; CDR3: CSARVRGVRGNTIYF
V: TRBV30; size: NA; D: NA; J: TRBJ1-1; DNA: TGTGCCTGGAGTCAGGTGGGCACTGAAGCTTTCTTT; CDR3: CAWSQVGTEAFF
V: TRBV20-1; size: few; D: NA; J: TRBJ2-5; DNA: TGCAGTGCTAGACGTGTGGGTTATCCCCCTCAAGAGACCCAGTACTTC; CDR3: CSARRVGYPPQETQYF
V: TRBV20-1; size: NA; D: NA; J: TRBJ2-3; DNA: TGCAGTGCTAGAGACCTTGGCGGGGGCACAGATACGCAGTATTTT; CDR3: CSARDLGGGTDTQYF
V: TRBV10-3; size: many; D: NA; J: TRBJ1-5; DNA: TGTGCCATCAGTGAGTCGGTGGGCAATCAGCCCCAGCATTTT; CDR3: CAISESVGNQPQHF
V: TRBV6-5; size: many; D: TRBD2; J: TRBJ2-2; DNA: TGTGCCAGCAGTTTTGAGCGGGAGGGCCTGAACACCGGGGAGCTGTTTTTT; CDR3: CASSFEREGLNTGELFF
V: TRBV5-1; size: NA; D: TRBD1; J: TRBJ2-2; DNA: TGCGCCAGCAGCCCCCAGGGACAGGGTGCCGGGGAGCTGTTTTTT; CDR3: CASSPQGQGAGELFF
V: TRBV7-9; size: few; D: NA; J: TRBJ1-3; DNA: TGTGCCAGCAGCTTAGGTCGCCCGGGGGATGGAAACACCATATATTTT; CDR3: CASSLGRPGDGNTIYF
V: TRBV20-1; size: NA; D: TRBD2; J: TRBJ2-1; DNA: TGCAGTGCTAGAGGTCGCGGGGGGAACTACAATGAGCAGTTCTTC; CDR3: CSARGRGGNYNEQFF
V: TRBV12-3/TRBV12-4; size: many; D: TRBD1; J: TRBJ2-3; DNA: TGTGCCAGCGGACAGGGCACAGATACGCAGTATTTT; CDR3: CASGQGTDTQYF
V: TRBV5-6; size: NA; D: TRBD1; J: TRBJ2-3; DNA: TGTGCCAGCAGCTTGGGGCAAGCACGGACAGGGGCTGACGGACTTAGCACAGATACGCAGTATTTT; CDR3: CASSLGQARTGADGLSTDTQYF
V: TRBV10-3; size: few; D: NA; J: TRBJ2-2; DNA: TGTGCCACCGCGGTGGGTTTTGTGGACACCGGGGAGCTGTTTTTT; CDR3: CATAVGFVDTGELFF
V: TRBV12-3/TRBV12-4; size: NA; D: TRBD1; J: TRBJ1-6; DNA: TGTGCCAGCAGTTTAGTACAGGGGGATAATTCACCCCTCCACTTT; CDR3: CASSLVQGDNSPLHF
V: TRBV24-1; size: few; D: NA; J: TRBJ2-5; DNA: TGTGCCACCAGGGACCCAGAGGTTCGCGGGCCTCAAGTTTCGGAGACCCAGTACTTC; CDR3: CATRDPEVRGPQVSETQYF
V: TRBV7-9; size: many; D: NA; J: TRBJ1-1; DNA: TGTGCGATCATTACTGTAGGTTCCACTGAAGCTTTCTTT; CDR3: CAIITVGSTEAFF
V: TRBV2; size: many; D: NA; J: TRBJ1-1; DNA: TGTGCCAGCAGTGAAGACAGGGATGGAGCTTTCTTT; CDR3: CASSEDRDGAFF
V: TRBV10-3; size: few; D: TRBD1; J: TRBJ1-1; DNA: TGTGCCATCAGTGGGGACAGGGTAGGTGACACTGAAGCTTTCTTT; CDR3: CAISGDRVGDTEAFF
V: TRBV25-1; size: NA; D: NA; J: TRBJ2-3; DNA: TGTGCCAGCTCTAAGGCAACTAGCACAGATACGCAGTATTTT; CDR3: CASSKATSTDTQYF
V: TRBV5-1; size: few; D: TRBD1; J: TRBJ1-1; DNA: TGCGCCAGCAGCGAAGACAGGGGAGGAAAAGCTTTCTTT; CDR3: CASSEDRGGKAFF
V: TRBV7-2; size: few; D: TRBD1; J: TRBJ2-3; DNA: TGTGCCAGCAGCTTAATACAGGGGAGCACAGATACGCAGTATTTT; CDR3: CASSLIQGSTDTQYF